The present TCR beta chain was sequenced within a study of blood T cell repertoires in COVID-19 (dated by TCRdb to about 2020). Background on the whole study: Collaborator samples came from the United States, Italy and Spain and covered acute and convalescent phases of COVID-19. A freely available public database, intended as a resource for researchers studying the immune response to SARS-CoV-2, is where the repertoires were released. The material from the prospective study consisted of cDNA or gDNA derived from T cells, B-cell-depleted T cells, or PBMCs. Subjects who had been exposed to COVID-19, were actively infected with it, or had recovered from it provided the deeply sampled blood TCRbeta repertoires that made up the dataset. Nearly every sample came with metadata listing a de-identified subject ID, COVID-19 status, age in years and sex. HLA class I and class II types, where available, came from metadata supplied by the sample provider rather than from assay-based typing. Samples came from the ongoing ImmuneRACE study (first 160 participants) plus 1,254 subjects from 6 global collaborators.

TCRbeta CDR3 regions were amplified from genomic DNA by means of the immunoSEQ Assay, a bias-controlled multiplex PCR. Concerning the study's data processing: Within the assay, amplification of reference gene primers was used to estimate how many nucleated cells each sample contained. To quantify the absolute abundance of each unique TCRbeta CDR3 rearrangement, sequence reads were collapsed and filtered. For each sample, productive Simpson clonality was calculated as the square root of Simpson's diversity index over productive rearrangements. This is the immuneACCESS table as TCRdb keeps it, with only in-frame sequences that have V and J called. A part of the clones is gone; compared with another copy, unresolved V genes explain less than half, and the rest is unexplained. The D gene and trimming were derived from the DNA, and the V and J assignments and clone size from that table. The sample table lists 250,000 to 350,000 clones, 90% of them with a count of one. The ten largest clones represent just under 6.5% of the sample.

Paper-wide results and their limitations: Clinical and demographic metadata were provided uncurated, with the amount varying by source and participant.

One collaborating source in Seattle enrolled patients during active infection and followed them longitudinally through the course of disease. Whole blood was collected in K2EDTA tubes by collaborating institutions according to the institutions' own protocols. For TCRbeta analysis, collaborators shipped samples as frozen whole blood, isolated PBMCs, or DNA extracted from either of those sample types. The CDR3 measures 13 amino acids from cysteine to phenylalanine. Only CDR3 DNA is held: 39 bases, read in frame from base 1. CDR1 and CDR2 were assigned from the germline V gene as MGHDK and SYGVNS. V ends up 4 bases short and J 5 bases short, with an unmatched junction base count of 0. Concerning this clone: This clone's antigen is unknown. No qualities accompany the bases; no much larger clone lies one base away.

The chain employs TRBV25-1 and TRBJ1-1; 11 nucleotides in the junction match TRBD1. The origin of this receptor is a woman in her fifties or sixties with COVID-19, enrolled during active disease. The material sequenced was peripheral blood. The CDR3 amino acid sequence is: CASSGDRGTEAFF. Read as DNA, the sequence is TGTGCCAGCAGTGGGGACAGGGGGACTGAAGCTTTCTTT.